This T cell receptor beta chain was sequenced for a study of blood T cells in healthy people across ages. Study results and caveats: It was not possible, with unsorted PBMCs, to conclusively compare naive and antigen-experienced cells. Investigators viewed diversity estimates from one million T cells as underestimates, the study reported.

Combining a sample-barcoded 5' primer with a J-beta primer mix, a second PCR ran for about 7 to 11 cycles. TCRdb re-called the 5' RACE reads through MiXCR, storing one row per CDR3 protein. In the table there are over 1,200,000 distinct CDR3 sequences, roughly 59% of which are singletons. Donors each provided 9.5 to 10 milliliters of peripheral blood. Per sample, a minimum of 6 million PBMCs were isolated. This clonotype appeared a single time. Its specificity is unknown. The material sequenced was blood. This receptor was obtained from a man aged 18 to 30 in good health.

The CDR3 protein is CASSQLGFRDLNYGYTF. The CDR3 DNA reads as TGTGCCAGCAGCCAATTGGGTTTCCGCGATCTTAACTATGGCTACACCTTC. V and J are TRBV3-1 and TRBJ1-2; D is undetermined. The germline CDR1 and CDR2 sequences are LGHDT and YNNKEL (reference sequence). The CDR3 runs to 17 residues. With 2 bases removed from V and 1 base from J, the gap between germline ends came to 17 bases.